Following are 26 T cell receptor beta chains from one sample sequenced in a study of shared clonotypes between healthy human individuals. Sequenced by immunoSEQ multiplex PCR; TCRdb stores in-frame clones only, minus some. The table lists hundreds of thousands of clones, about 95% of them singletons. The sequencing sample was made of naive CD4+ T cells sorted from blood. Described subset: CD45RA+ positively selected. These receptors were taken from a woman in her twenties or thirties in good health.

The chain employs TRBV7-3 and TRBJ2-1; D remains ambiguous. From germline, CDR1 is SGHTA and CDR2 FQGTGA. The CDR3 consists of 16 residues. The V end was cut by 2 bases, the J end by 2 bases, with 13 bases between. This chain's CDR3 is CASSLGPTTTYNEQFF. The CDR3 DNA sequence: TGTGCCAGCAGCTTAGGGCCTACCACCACCTACAATGAGCAGTTCTTC. Drawing the rest from reference TRBV7-3 and TRBJ2-1, the complete variable domain is GAGVSQTPSNKVTEKGKYVELRCDPISGHTALYWYRQSLGQGPEFLIYFQGTGAADDSGLPNDRFFAVRPEGSVSTLKIQRTERGDSAVYLCASSLGPTTTYNEQFFGPGTRLTVL.

For the CDR3, the DNA is TGTGCCAGCAGTCACCCCGGACTGCCCCGGGAGCTGTTTTTT. This encodes CASSHPGLPRELFF. This rearrangement joins TRBV27 to TRBJ2-2, with D perhaps TRBD2 (5 bases). Deletions cut 5 bases from V and 9 bases from J, with 16 bases between. The CDR3 runs 14 residues. CDR1 MNHEY and CDR2 SMNVEV come from the germline V gene (reference sequence).

This chain uses TRBV29-1 with TRBJ1-1, with 11 bases lining up with TRBD1. The ends lost 6 bases at V and 4 bases at J; junction bases unmatched: 4. CDR3 size: 13 residues. CDR1 is SQVTM, CDR2 ANQGSEA, per germline. CDR3 sequence (DNA): TGCAGCGTCCCCGGGACAGGGGGCACTGAAGCTTTCTTT. Its translation is CSVPGTGGTEAFF.

The chain uses TRBV7-8 and TRBJ2-3, with D unresolved. Per germline, CDR1 SGHVS and CDR2 FQNEAQ. The CDR3 loop spans 16 amino acids. Trimming left V 7 bases short and J 0 bases short, with 17 bases between. This chain's CDR3 is CASTNRAVSSTDTQYF. The CDR3 bases are TGTGCCAGCACCAACCGGGCGGTCTCTAGCACAGATACGCAGTATTTT.

The chain recombines TRBV5-4 with TRBJ2-1; 13 bases map to TRBD2. The CDR3 has 16 residues. With 4 bases clipped from V and 4 bases from J, the junction kept 5 bases outside the gene matches. Germline assignment: CDR1 SGHNT and CDR2 YYREEE (reference sequence). The CDR3 protein is CASSGGTSGTYNEQFF. The CDR3 bases are TGTGCCAGCAGCGGAGGGACTAGCGGGACGTACAATGAGCAGTTCTTC.

The rearrangement joins TRBV7-9 to TRBJ2-2; D might be TRBD2 (5 bases). Germline V gene lookup returns CDR1 SEHNR and CDR2 FQNEAQ (reference sequence). This CDR3 has 19 residues. Trimming pared 1 base from V and 2 bases from J, leaving 20 bases between. In nucleotides, the CDR3 is TGTGCCAGCAGCTTAGTGTGGGAGTCGGTGGGAAGAAACACCGGGGAGCTGTTTTTT. Encoded protein: CASSLVWESVGRNTGELFF.

The rearrangement links TRBV11-2 to TRBJ1-1; D call uncertain. Deletions cut 7 bases from V and 8 bases from J, with 11 bases between. The CDR3 runs to 11 residues. CDR1 is SGHAT, CDR2 FQNNGV, per germline. CDR3 in amino acids: CASTRNREAFF. In DNA form, the CDR3 reads TGTGCCAGCACCCGGAACCGGGAAGCTTTCTTT.

V and J are TRBV19 and TRBJ1-1, with D hard to call. The germline V gene has CDR1 LNHDA and CDR2 SQIVND (reference sequence). Trimming pared 7 bases from V and 4 bases from J, leaving 13 bases between. This CDR3 has 13 residues. The CDR3 nucleotides read TGTGCCAGTATAGCAGCTACATCCACTGAAGCTTTCTTT. Translation: CASIAATSTEAFF.

The J gene is TRBJ2-2, the V gene TRBV6-5; 7 nucleotides agree with TRBD1. CDR1 and CDR2 (germline): MNHEY, SVGAGI. J gave up 5 bases and V 6 bases, and 6 bases lay outside the gene matches. The CDR3 covers 14 residues. The chain's CDR3 is CASRRGQATGELFF. As DNA, the CDR3 is TGTGCCAGCAGACGAGGACAGGCAACCGGGGAGCTGTTTTTT.

The gene calls are TRBV6-5 and TRBJ2-3; perhaps D is TRBD1 or TRBD2 (5 bases each). Germline V gene sequence: CDR1 MNHEY, CDR2 SVGAGI. V was shortened by 7 bases and J by 6 bases, with 14 bases between the two germline ends. This CDR3 is 13 amino acids long. CDR3 bases: TGTGCCAGCAACCGGGGCCAGGGTGATACGCAGTATTTT. It is translated as CASNRGQGDTQYF.

The V and J genes are TRBV27 and TRBJ1-1; D is possibly TRBD1 (6 bases). CDR1 is MNHEY and CDR2 is SMNVEV in the germline V gene (reference sequence). The CDR3 sequence is 18 residues long. V was trimmed by 2 bases and J by 1 base, leaving 20 bases between them. The CDR3 is CASSLHGLGAERNTEAFF. The CDR3 DNA reads as TGTGCCAGCAGTTTACACGGACTGGGGGCGGAGAGGAACACTGAAGCTTTCTTT.

This clone was picked up one time. CDR3 nucleotide sequence: TGCAGCGCCCCCGCTGGGGCGGGCTTGGGTGCAGATACGCAGTATTTT. The encoded protein is CSAPAGAGLGADTQYF. The gene calls are TRBV29-1 and TRBJ2-3; D is possibly TRBD1 or TRBD2 (5 bases each). Germline V gene sequence: CDR1 SQVTM, CDR2 ANQGSEA. The CDR3 covers 16 residues. V was shortened by 7 bases and J by 4 bases, with 24 bases between the two germline ends.

The chain is built from TRBV7-9 and TRBJ2-7; D is unclear. Trimming took off 0 bases at V and 4 bases at J, with 4 bases between the two ends. Germline lookup yields CDR1 SEHNR and CDR2 FQNEAQ (reference sequence). The CDR3 consists of 12 residues. CDR3 DNA sequence: TGTGCCAGCAGCTTAGCGCGTTACGAGCAGTACTTC. This translates into CASSLARYEQYF.

This clone appeared once. This chain links TRBV6-5 with TRBJ2-7; maybe TRBD1 (6 bases). With 0 bases removed from V and 2 bases from J, the gap between germline ends came to 8 bases. Germline V lookup: CDR1 MNHEY, CDR2 SVGAGI. The CDR3 has 14 residues. The chain's CDR3 is CASSYSSGAYEQYF. The CDR3, as DNA: TGTGCCAGCAGTTACTCCTCAGGGGCCTACGAGCAGTACTTC.

The gene calls are TRBV5-1 and TRBJ2-7, with D perhaps being TRBD1 or TRBD2 (6 bases each). This CDR3 comprises 16 residues. Germline CDR1 is SGHRS and CDR2 is YFSETQ. The V gene lost 4 bases and the J gene lost 0 bases, with 17 bases spanning the gap. The CDR3 sequence: CASSPPGAGTSYEQYF. For the CDR3, the DNA is TGCGCCAGCAGCCCGCCAGGGGCGGGGACCTCCTACGAGCAGTACTTC.

The chain carries TRBV5-4 and TRBJ2-6; D is undetermined. Trimming pared 9 bases from V and 3 bases from J, leaving 10 bases between. The CDR3 is made up of 13 amino acids. Germline V lookup: CDR1 SGHNT, CDR2 YYREEE (reference sequence). The CDR3 protein is CATGVIGANVLTF. Here the CDR3 DNA reads TGTGCCACGGGCGTAATTGGGGCCAACGTCCTGACTTTC.

This chain joins TRBV28 and TRBJ1-5, with a weak D call TRBD1 (6 bases). The germline gives CDR1 MDHEN, CDR2 SYDVKM. V shed 7 bases and J shed 0 bases, with 13 bases lying between them. The CDR3 runs to 15 residues. CDR3 loop: CASTLPGASNQPQHF. In nucleotides, the CDR3 is TGTGCCAGCACCCTCCCGGGGGCTAGCAATCAGCCCCAGCATTTT. The variable domain in full, with the rest retrieved from reference TRBV28 and TRBJ1-5, is DVKVTQSSRYLVKRTGEKVFLECVQDMDHENMFWYRQDPGLGLRLIYFSYDVKMKEKGDIPEGYSVSREKKERFSLILESASTNQTSMYLCASTLPGASNQPQHFGDGTRLSIL.

As for this clone: Relative to the germline gene, one junction end is altered; a read error may explain this. This chain uses TRBV6-5 with TRBJ2-7; D gene uncertain. The CDR3 is 14 amino acids. Per germline, CDR1 MNHEY and CDR2 SVGAGI. The CDR3 is CASSYSGVSHEQYF. The CDR3 DNA is TGTGCCAGCAGTTACTCTGGGGTCTCCCACGAGCAGTACTTC.

The chain joins TRBV15 to TRBJ2-3; the match to TRBD2 covers 12 bases. Germline-derived CDR1 and CDR2 are LNHNV and YYDKDF (reference sequence). The V gene end was trimmed by 1 base and the J gene end by 1 base; junction bases not matched to a gene: 9. The CDR3 is 19 residues long. CDR3: CATSRARLAGEGGTDTQYF. The CDR3 nucleotides are TGTGCCACCAGCAGAGCGAGACTAGCGGGAGAGGGGGGCACAGATACGCAGTATTTT.

This clone was seen once. This sequence joins TRBV2 and TRBJ2-4; D might be TRBD1 (6 bases). Germline assignment: CDR1 SNHLY and CDR2 FYNNEI. The V end lost 3 bases, the J end lost 3 bases, and 18 bases lay between the germline ends. The CDR3 has 17 amino acids. In DNA form, the CDR3 reads TGTGCCAGCAGTGAGAGCCCTACAGGGATGGGCAAAAACATTCAGTACTTC. This gives the protein CASSESPTGMGKNIQYF.

V and J are TRBV18 and TRBJ2-5; D gene unclear. The CDR3 covers 13 residues. Germline CDR1 KGHSH, CDR2 LQKENI. V dropped 4 bases and J dropped 5 bases, with 11 bases sitting between them. The CDR3 region is CASSLTAQETQYF. CDR3 DNA sequence: TGTGCCAGCTCACTCACCGCCCAGGAGACCCAGTACTTC.

The chain employs TRBV19 and TRBJ2-3; tentatively, D is TRBD1 (5 bases). V was cut by 5 bases and J by 2 bases, with 14 bases left in between. Germline V gives CDR1 LNHDA, CDR2 SQIVND (reference sequence). The CDR3 is made up of 15 amino acids. CDR3 DNA sequence: TGTGCCAGTAGTGCCGGACAACTAAACACAGATACGCAGTATTTT. As protein: CASSAGQLNTDTQYF.

This clone was counted once. This sequence joins TRBV29-1 and TRBJ1-2; 8 bases line up with TRBD1. This CDR3 contains 12 residues. J lost 8 bases, V lost 7 bases, and 9 bases had no gene match. Germline V gene data show CDR1 as SQVTM and CDR2 as ANQGSEA. The CDR3 region has the DNA TGCAGCGCCCAGGACAGGGAGGGCGGCTACACCTTC. Translated, it gives CSAQDREGGYTF.

The chain combines TRBV27 with TRBJ2-1; TRBD2 aligns across 9 bases. The CDR3 contains 15 residues. Looked up from germline, CDR1 is MNHEY and CDR2 is SMNVEV (reference sequence). After removal of 2 bases from V and 10 bases from J, the junction contained 9 bases not matched to a gene. The CDR3 here is CASSLKPGLAWEQFF. As DNA, the CDR3 is TGTGCCAGCAGTTTAAAGCCCGGACTAGCGTGGGAGCAGTTCTTC.

A single count supports this clone. The CDR3 sequence is CATQPGNLNTEAFF. The CDR3 DNA follows: TGTGCCACCCAGCCAGGCAACTTGAACACTGAAGCTTTCTTT. The rearrangement joins TRBV28 to TRBJ1-1, with D unresolved. The germline CDR1 and CDR2 sequences are MDHEN and SYDVKM. V lost 10 bases and J lost 0, with 15 bases in between. The CDR3 is made up of 14 amino acids.

The chain recombines TRBV4-1 with TRBJ1-2; TRBD1 is a possible D gene (6 bases). The germline V gene has CDR1 MGHRA and CDR2 YSYEKL. Trimming stripped 0 bases from V and 4 bases from J, with 12 bases between. The CDR3 loop spans 15 amino acids. This CDR3 reads CASSQDRGTSYGYTF. In DNA, the CDR3 is TGCGCCAGCAGCCAAGATAGGGGGACCTCCTATGGCTACACCTTC.